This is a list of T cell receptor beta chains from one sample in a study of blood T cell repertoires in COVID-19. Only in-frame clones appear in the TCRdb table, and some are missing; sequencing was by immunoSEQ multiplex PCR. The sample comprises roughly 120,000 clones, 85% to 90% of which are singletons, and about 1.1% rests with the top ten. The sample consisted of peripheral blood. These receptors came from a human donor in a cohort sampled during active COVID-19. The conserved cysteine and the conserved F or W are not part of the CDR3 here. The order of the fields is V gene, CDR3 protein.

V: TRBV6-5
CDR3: ASSTGTQGWQF

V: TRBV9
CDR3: ASSVQMQAGNTIY

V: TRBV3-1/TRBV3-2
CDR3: ASSPRQGSYGYT

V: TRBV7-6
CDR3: ASSLGVTMNTEAF

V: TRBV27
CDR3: ASSLLMNTEAF

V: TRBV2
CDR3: ASSTSGGANDEQF

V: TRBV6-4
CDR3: ASRRDSLNTEAF

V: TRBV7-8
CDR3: ASSQPITGLDGYT

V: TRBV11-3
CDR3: ASSLDGGTGEKLF

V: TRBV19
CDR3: ASSTTRGYT

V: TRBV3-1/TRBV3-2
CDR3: ASSSTSGGAVEQF

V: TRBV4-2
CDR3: ASSQERGSNYGYT

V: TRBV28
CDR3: ASSLTGTGVTEAF

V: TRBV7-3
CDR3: ASSRTSGGRNEQF

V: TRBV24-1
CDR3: ATRGGRDYGYT

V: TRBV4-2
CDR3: ASSPQTGSNEQF

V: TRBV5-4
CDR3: ASSRYSGSRDEQF

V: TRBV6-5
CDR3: ASMSSGNTIY

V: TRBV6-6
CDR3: ASMSGGGTGELF

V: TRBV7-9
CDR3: ASSPGLRSGNTIY

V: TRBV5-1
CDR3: ASSPAGGNIQY

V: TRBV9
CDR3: ASSPGTENTGELF

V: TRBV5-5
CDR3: ASSRGQGVFYEKLF

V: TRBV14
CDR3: ASSPLGSGYT

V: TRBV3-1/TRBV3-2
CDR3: ASSTRGIDTEAF

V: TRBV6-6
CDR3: ASTHRRGVREKLF

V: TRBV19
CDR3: ASSIANRGPTGELF

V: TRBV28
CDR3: ASSLETAF

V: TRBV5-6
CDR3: ASSRGKEGSQH

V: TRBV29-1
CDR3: SVEGIRSTGELF

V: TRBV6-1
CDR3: ASSEATNNQPQH

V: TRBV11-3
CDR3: ASSLGRGGRLDTQY

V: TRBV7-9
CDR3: ASSLSGNTIY

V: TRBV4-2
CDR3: ASSQVGLAVYDEQF

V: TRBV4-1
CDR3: ASSQDPGFLAKNIQY

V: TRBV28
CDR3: ASSRTDRASEQY

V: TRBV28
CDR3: ASSPHRDRNLYNEQF

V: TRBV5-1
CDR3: ASSRGDRVYDEQF

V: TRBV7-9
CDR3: ASSLGLSGNTIY

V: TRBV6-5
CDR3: ASGGVSNTEAF

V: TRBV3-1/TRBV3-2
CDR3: ASSDSYGYT